The present T cell receptor (beta chain) was sequenced within a study of Ad26.COV2.S vaccination and SARS-CoV-2 variants. Assay used: immunoSEQ multiplex PCR; TCRdb lists only in-frame clones, some missing. The data contain some 340,000 clones, about 86% of them seen just once; the ten biggest clones take up approximately 1.9%. The treatment here: about 20 received Ad26.COV2.S at low or high dose, single or two shots; about 5 received placebo; per-sample allocation not given. Samples analyzed were those drawn on day 63 after the first vaccine or placebo injection. This CDR3 has 15 residues. This receptor was taken from a person between 18 and 60 years old who received the Ad26.COV2.S COVID-19 vaccine or a placebo. The chain recombines TRBV12-2 with TRBJ2-2. TRBV12-2 is labeled a pseudogene. The material was peripheral blood, obtained in a trial of Ad26.COV2.S vaccine versus placebo. The CDR3 protein is CASLCRDHSTGELFF. The CDR3 coding sequence is TGTGCAAGTCTCTGTCGGGACCACTCCACCGGGGAGCTGTTTTTT.